The entry below describes one T cell receptor beta chain. Its antigen has not been determined. Within one base of it there is no much larger clone, and no base qualities were kept. The sample originates from a study of blood T cell repertoires in COVID-19 (dated by TCRdb to about 2020). Looking at the study overall: Samples from collaborators originated in the United States, Italy and Spain and spanned both the acute and convalescent phases of COVID-19. The material from the prospective study consisted of cDNA or gDNA derived from T cells, B-cell-depleted T cells, or PBMCs. Deeply sampled blood TCRbeta repertoires from subjects exposed to, actively infected with, or recovered from COVID-19 were included in the dataset. A freely available public database, intended as a resource for researchers studying the immune response to SARS-CoV-2, is where the repertoires were released. The samples were drawn from the first 160 participants of the ongoing ImmuneRACE study and from some 1,300 subjects provided by 6 global collaborators. The sample metadata nearly always contained a de-identified subject ID, COVID-19 status, age in years and sex. HLA class I and class II types, where available, came from metadata supplied by the sample provider rather than from assay-based typing.

The immunoSEQ Assay, a bias-controlled multiplex PCR, was used to amplify TCRbeta CDR3 regions from genomic DNA. Under the source paper's analysis protocol: The number of nucleated cells in each sample was estimated from the amplification of reference gene primers within the assay. To quantify the absolute abundance of each unique TCRbeta CDR3 rearrangement, sequence reads were collapsed and filtered. Productive Simpson clonality was computed per sample as the square root of Simpson's diversity index over productive rearrangements. TCRdb holds this immuneACCESS table with in-frame rearrangements only. Some clones are missing; in checked studies, unresolved V genes explain under half, and the rest has no known cause. That table is the source of V, J and clone size, and D and trimming were worked out from the DNA. This sample gives about 230,000 clones in total; just under 90% of them show up just once. The ten biggest clones cover roughly 4% of the sample.

Participants in the prospective study were enrolled through a virtual design, were aged about 18 to 89 years, and lived in about two dozen United States geographic areas. In the prospective study, cohorts were assigned on the basis of participant-reported clinical history obtained from a screening survey and a study questionnaire. In the prospective study, whole blood, serum and a nasopharyngeal or oropharyngeal swab were collected from each participant by mobile phlebotomists. Over a roughly 2-month period, participants in the prospective study had the option of providing additional blood draws and questionnaires. Before DNA extraction, prospective study blood samples were shipped either frozen or at room temperature. The CDR3 spans 15 residues, from the cysteine through the phenylalanine. Only the CDR3 DNA is retained, 45 bases long and in frame from the first base. Reading the germline V gene gives CDR1 SGDLS and CDR2 YYNGEE. The trim is 0 bases for V and 0 bases for J, with a gap of 10 bases between the germline ends.

General conclusions and limits of the study: How much clinical and demographic metadata was included differed by source and by participant, and the metadata was provided uncurated.

The sequence derives from a young woman with acute COVID-19. What was sequenced was PBMCs or T cells enriched from blood (not recorded which). The V and J segments used are TRBV9 and TRBJ2-7; the best D guess is TRBD1, with 7 bases matching. CDR3 protein: CASSVEEGASYEQYF. The nucleotides are TGTGCCAGCAGCGTAGAGGAGGGGGCCTCCTACGAGCAGTACTTC. When the CDR3 is completed using the reference TRBV9 and TRBJ2-7 genes on either side, the full variable domain is DSGVTQTPKHLITATGQRVTLRCSPRSGDLSVYWYQQSLDQGLQFLIQYYNGEERAKGNILERFSAQQFPDLHSELNLSSLELGDSALYFCASSVEEGASYEQYFGPGTRLTVT.